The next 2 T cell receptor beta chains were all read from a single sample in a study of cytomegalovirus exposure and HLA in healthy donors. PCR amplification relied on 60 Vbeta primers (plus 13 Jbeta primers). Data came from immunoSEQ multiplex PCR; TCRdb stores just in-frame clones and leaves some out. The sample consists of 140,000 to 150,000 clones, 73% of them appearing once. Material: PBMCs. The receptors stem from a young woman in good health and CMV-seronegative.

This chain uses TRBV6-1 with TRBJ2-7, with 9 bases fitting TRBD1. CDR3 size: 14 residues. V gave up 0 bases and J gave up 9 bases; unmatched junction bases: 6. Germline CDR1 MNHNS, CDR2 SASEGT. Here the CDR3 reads CASSEAGQGTSQYV. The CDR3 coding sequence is TGTGCCAGCAGTGAAGCTGGACAGGGGACATCGCAGTACGTC.

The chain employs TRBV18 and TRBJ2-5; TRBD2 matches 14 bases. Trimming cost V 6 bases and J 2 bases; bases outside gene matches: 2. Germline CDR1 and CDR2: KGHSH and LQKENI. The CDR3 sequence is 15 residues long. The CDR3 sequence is CASSRLAGGQETQYF. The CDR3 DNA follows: TGTGCCAGCTCGCGACTAGCGGGAGGGCAAGAGACCCAGTACTTC.